The rows below give T cell receptor beta chains drawn from one sample of a study of early T cells in non-severe SARS-CoV-2 infection. Using its own MiXCR run on the 5' RACE reads, TCRdb lists one record per CDR3 protein. The sample has tens of thousands of distinct CDR3 sequences, approximately 9.3% seen once. The specimen was whole blood. These receptors were taken from an adult who was a healthcare worker with PCR-confirmed SARS-CoV-2 infection or an uninfected control (not recorded which). The CDR3 runs from the conserved cysteine through the conserved F or W. Each record gives: V gene, J gene, D gene, clone size, CDR3 protein, CDR3 DNA. A D gene is named only where the DNA matches it firmly. A clone size is listed for some rows: how often the clone was seen (once, few, many), or a class if it is expanded.

TRBV5-4,TRBJ2-7,-,few,CASSLGADTAYEQYF,TGTGCCAGCAGCTTGGGGGCGGACACGGCCTACGAGCAGTACTTC
TRBV30,TRBJ1-1,-,many,CAWSGAARTEAFF,TGTGCCTGGAGTGGGGCGGCCCGAACTGAAGCTTTCTTT
TRBV12-3/TRBV12-4,TRBJ1-2,TRBD1,-,CASRAQGGYGYTF,TGTGCCAGCCGAGCGCAGGGGGGCTATGGCTACACCTTC
TRBV3-1,TRBJ2-4,-,-,CASKNEVDIQYF,TGTGCCAGCAAGAACGAGGTGGACATTCAGTACTTC
TRBV5-1,TRBJ1-3,-,many,CASSESQGLSGNTIYF,TGCGCCAGCAGCGAATCACAGGGCCTCTCTGGAAACACCATATATTTT
TRBV12-3/TRBV12-4,TRBJ1-5,-,many,CASSLGSISSNQPQHF,TGTGCCAGCAGTTTGGGTTCGATATCGAGCAATCAGCCCCAGCATTTT
TRBV12-5,TRBJ1-1,-,few,CASGLMYGGPFF,TGTGCTAGTGGTTTGATGTATGGGGGACCTTTCTTT
TRBV7-9,TRBJ2-7,-,few,CATDRFGEQYF,TGTGCCACCGACAGGTTTGGCGAGCAGTACTTC
TRBV20-1,TRBJ2-3,TRBD1,-,CSARGQGALSTDTQYF,TGCAGTGCTAGAGGACAGGGGGCCCTCAGCACAGATACGCAGTATTTT
TRBV7-2,TRBJ2-6,-,few,CASSLAGANVLTF,TGTGCCAGCAGCTTAGCTGGGGCCAACGTCCTGACTTTC
TRBV20-1,TRBJ2-7,-,many,CSAIQPGSYEQYF,TGCAGTGCCATCCAGCCGGGCTCTTACGAGCAGTACTTC
TRBV9,TRBJ1-5,-,many,CASGSPNSNQPQHF,TGTGCCTCGGGGAGTCCCAATAGCAATCAGCCCCAGCATTTT
TRBV4-1,TRBJ2-7,TRBD1,-,CASSAQTGRVEQYF,TGCGCCAGCAGCGCCCAGACAGGGCGGGTCGAGCAGTACTTC
TRBV29-1,TRBJ2-7,-,many,CSVEIGLANSYEQYF,TGCAGCGTTGAGATCGGCCTAGCCAACTCCTACGAGCAGTACTTC
TRBV27,TRBJ1-6,TRBD1,many,CASSWGTDSPLHF,TGTGCCAGCAGTTGGGGGACAGATTCACCCCTCCACTTT
TRBV27,TRBJ1-1,-,many,CASSGGWDTEAFF,TGTGCCAGCAGTGGCGGTTGGGACACTGAAGCTTTCTTT
TRBV7-6,TRBJ2-1,TRBD1,many,CASSADRGLGYNEQFF,TGTGCCAGCAGCGCCGACAGGGGGCTTGGGTACAATGAGCAGTTCTTC
TRBV11-2,TRBJ1-4,-,many,CASSRLLGGEKLFF,TGTGCCAGCAGCCGACTACTAGGAGGGGAAAAACTGTTTTTT
TRBV20-1,TRBJ2-7,-,-,CSARLPGTILYEQYF,TGCAGTGCTAGACTCCCCGGGACCATTCTTTACGAGCAGTACTTC
TRBV6-6,TRBJ2-2,-,many,CASSYVGENTGELFF,TGTGCCAGCAGTTACGTAGGGGAGAACACCGGGGAGCTGTTTTTT
TRBV5-1,TRBJ2-5,-,many,CASSLPGSETQYF,TGCGCCAGCAGCTTGCCCGGTTCAGAGACCCAGTACTTC
TRBV7-9,TRBJ2-5,TRBD1,many,CASSPGQDQETQYF,TGTGCCAGCAGCCCTGGACAGGACCAAGAGACCCAGTACTTC
TRBV7-2,TRBJ2-7,-,few,CASSTGPPAEQYF,TGTGCCAGCAGTACGGGACCCCCCGCGGAGCAGTACTTC
TRBV7-9,TRBJ1-2,-,-,CASSLPGGSYGYTF,TGTGCCAGCAGCCTCCCGGGGGGGTCTTATGGCTACACCTTC
TRBV7-9,TRBJ1-2,-,few,CASSLEAGRGYTF,TGTGCCAGCAGCTTAGAGGCAGGACGTGGCTACACCTTC
TRBV6-1,TRBJ2-1,-,-,CASGNVDSRVGFF,TGTGCCAGCGGGAACGTGGACAGCCGGGTAGGGTTCTTC
TRBV29-1,TRBJ1-6,-,-,CSPSHGADNSPLHF,TGCAGCCCCTCACACGGGGCGGATAATTCACCCCTCCACTTT
TRBV10-3,TRBJ1-1,-,many,CAISERVGDTEAFF,TGTGCCATCAGTGAGCGCGTCGGGGACACTGAAGCTTTCTTT
TRBV7-2,TRBJ2-7,TRBD1,many,CASSLARQGVLYF,TGTGCCAGCAGCTTAGCGCGGCAGGGGGTACTATACTTC
TRBV12-3/TRBV12-4,TRBJ2-7,TRBD2,many,CASSPRRGSIYEQYF,TGTGCCAGCAGCCCCAGGCGCGGGAGTATCTACGAGCAGTACTTC
TRBV20-1,TRBJ2-1,TRBD2,many,CSARVAGAYNEQFF,TGCAGTGCTAGAGTTGCGGGAGCCTACAATGAGCAGTTCTTC
TRBV6-4,TRBJ2-1,-,-,CASKRSAEVSYNEQFF,TGTGCCAGCAAAAGGTCAGCGGAGGTCTCATACAATGAGCAGTTCTTC
TRBV2,TRBJ1-5,TRBD1,few,CASSLGGPGQPQHF,TGTGCCAGCAGTCTAGGGGGCCCTGGGCAGCCCCAGCATTTT
TRBV6-6,TRBJ2-3,TRBD1,many,CASRPAPGTGRDTQYF,TGTGCCAGCAGACCAGCACCCGGGACAGGCAGAGATACGCAGTATTTT
TRBV4-2,TRBJ2-7,TRBD1,-,CASSQEDTGGAYEQYF,TGTGCCAGCAGCCAAGAAGACACAGGGGGTGCCTACGAGCAGTACTTC
TRBV7-8,TRBJ2-2,TRBD2,-,CASSPGLAGGVGELFF,TGTGCCAGCAGCCCGGGACTAGCGGGAGGGGTCGGGGAGCTGTTTTTT
TRBV12-3/TRBV12-4,TRBJ1-2,TRBD1,few,CVSGRQGALSYGYTF,TGTGTCAGTGGGAGACAGGGGGCGCTTAGCTATGGCTACACCTTC
TRBV7-3,TRBJ2-3,-,few,CASSFSGLSTDTQYF,TGTGCCAGCAGCTTTAGCGGCCTTAGCACAGATACGCAGTATTTT
TRBV9,TRBJ1-6,-,-,CASSVSGSGSPLHF,TGTGCCAGCAGCGTCTCAGGGTCTGGATCACCCCTCCACTTT
TRBV7-2,TRBJ1-1,TRBD1,many,CASRRDRGTAFF,TGTGCCAGCAGACGAGACAGGGGGACGGCTTTCTTT